One sample yielded the 29 T cell receptor beta chains listed below, sequenced in a study of cytomegalovirus exposure and HLA in healthy donors. Researchers ran the PCR with 60 Vbeta and 13 Jbeta primers. The data were produced by immunoSEQ multiplex PCR, yet TCRdb's version contains in-frame clones alone and is incomplete. The sample yields 200,000 to 250,000 clones, about 80% seen once. Sequencing was done on a sample of PBMCs. The receptor source for this set is a woman between 40 and 55 years old in good health and CMV-seronegative.

This chain links TRBV14 with TRBJ1-3, with D uncertain. Germline V gene lookup returns CDR1 SGHDN and CDR2 FVKESK. The length of the CDR3 is 18 residues. Trimming pared 2 bases from V and 2 bases from J, leaving 19 bases between. CDR3 in amino acids: CASSQFRGKWAAGNTIYF. CDR3 nucleotides: TGTGCCAGCAGCCAATTTAGAGGGAAATGGGCTGCTGGAAACACCATATATTTT.

There are a few counts of this clone. The chain couples TRBV10-3 to TRBJ2-1; D unclear. CDR1 ENHRY and CDR2 SYGVKD come from the germline V gene. V was pared by 6 bases and J by 8 bases, with 8 bases between. This CDR3 contains 11 residues. CDR3 DNA sequence: TGTGCCATCAGCGTTAATGATGAGCAGTTCTTC. The encoded protein is CAISVNDEQFF.

V gene TRBV30 combines with J gene TRBJ1-2; D is unresolved. Trimming stripped 1 base from V and 3 bases from J, with 12 bases between. This CDR3 comprises 14 residues. Per the germline V gene, CDR1 is GTSNPN and CDR2 is SVGIG (reference sequence). CDR3 region: CAWSDGVGDYGYTF. The DNA of the CDR3 is TGTGCCTGGAGTGATGGAGTCGGAGACTATGGCTACACCTTC.

J is TRBJ1-3 and V is TRBV28; a weak D match, TRBD1 (5 bases). The CDR3 totals 14 residues. Trimming took off 6 bases at V and 4 bases at J, with 13 bases between the two ends. Germline CDR1 MDHEN, CDR2 SYDVKM. The CDR3: CASSPKGVGNTIYF. In DNA, the CDR3 is TGTGCCAGCAGCCCGAAAGGGGTAGGAAACACCATATATTTT.

CDR3 protein: CASSAAGGVVKLFF. The CDR3 DNA follows: TGTGCCAGTAGTGCCGCCGGAGGGGTGGTTAAACTGTTTTTT. The chain uses TRBV19 and TRBJ1-4; D perhaps matches TRBD1 (5 bases). The CDR3 has 14 residues. Looked up from germline, CDR1 is LNHDA and CDR2 is SQIVND (reference sequence). Deletions cut 5 bases from V and 11 bases from J, with 18 bases between.

This sequence joins TRBV28 and TRBJ2-7; D remains ambiguous. The CDR3 extends over 14 amino acids. The germline gives CDR1 MDHEN, CDR2 SYDVKM. Trimming took 3 bases from V and 0 from J, leaving 9 bases between them. The CDR3 DNA follows: TGTGCCAGCAGTTTCTCGATCAGCTCCTACGAGCAGTACTTC. Translated: CASSFSISSYEQYF. The full variable domain, its missing parts supplied by reference TRBV28 and TRBJ2-7, is DVKVTQSSRYLVKRTGEKVFLECVQDMDHENMFWYRQDPGLGLRLIYFSYDVKMKEKGDIPEGYSVSREKKERFSLILESASTNQTSMYLCASSFSISSYEQYFGPGTRLTVT.

This chain connects TRBV19 to TRBJ1-5, with a tentative D call TRBD1 (5 bases). The CDR3 runs to 13 residues. Germline V CDR1 and CDR2: LNHDA, SQIVND (reference sequence). The germline V and J ends were trimmed by 9 bases and 5 bases, with 14 bases remaining between them. CDR3 nucleotide sequence: TGTGCCAGCAGACCGGGGGTCGATCAGCCCCAGCATTTT. This translates into CASRPGVDQPQHF. The full variable domain, completed using reference TRBV19 and TRBJ1-5, is DGGITQSPKYLFRKEGQNVTLSCEQNLNHDAMYWYRQDPGQGLRLIYYSQIVNDFQKGDIAEGYSVSREKKESFPLTVTSAQKNPTAFYLCASRPGVDQPQHFGDGTRLSIL.

This chain connects TRBV7-2 to TRBJ1-1, with no clear D. The CDR3 covers 14 residues. The V end was cut by 5 bases, the J end by 2 bases, with 12 bases between. CDR1 and CDR2 from the germline V gene are SGHTA and FQGNSA. The DNA for the CDR3 is TGTGCCAGCAGCCCGACGGTGGGCAACACTGAAGCTTTCTTT. Residues: CASSPTVGNTEAFF. The entire variable domain, with the rest obtained from reference TRBV7-2 and TRBJ1-1, is as follows: GAGVSQSPSNKVTEKGKDVELRCDPISGHTALYWYRQSLGQGLEFLIYFQGNSAPDKSGLPSDRFSAERTGGSVSTLTIQRTQQEDSAVYLCASSPTVGNTEAFFGQGTRLTVV.

Comments on this clone: An end of the junction does not agree with germline; a read error may underlie this. The CDR3 here is CAINEAGTEAFF. The CDR3 DNA reads TGTGCCATCAATGAGGCCGGGACTGAAGCTTTCTTT. This chain connects TRBV10-3 to TRBJ1-1; D is unresolved. Germline V lookup: CDR1 ENHRY, CDR2 SYGVKD. This CDR3 region has 12 residues.

This clone was seen a handful of times. The genes are TRBV4-3 and TRBJ1-1; D gene uncertain. This CDR3 has 14 residues. Germline V gene data show CDR1 as LGHNA and CDR2 as YSLEER. Trimming stripped 0 bases from V and 2 bases from J, with 7 bases between. This chain's CDR3 is CASSQDRANTEAFF. As DNA, the CDR3 is TGCGCCAGCAGCCAAGATAGAGCAAACACTGAAGCTTTCTTT.

The chain carries TRBV2 and TRBJ1-5, with TRBD1 matching over 11 bases. Germline V gives CDR1 SNHLY, CDR2 FYNNEI. This CDR3 comprises 15 residues. Trimming cost V 3 bases and J 9 bases; bases outside gene matches: 7. Here the CDR3 reads CASSEGTGGLGPQHF. In DNA, the CDR3 is TGTGCCAGCAGTGAGGGGACAGGGGGATTAGGGCCCCAGCATTTT.

In regard to this clone: At one of its ends the junction is not consistent with the germline gene, which may arise from a read error. The chain recombines TRBV7-7 with TRBJ2-1; tentatively, D is TRBD2 (6 bases). The germline V gene has CDR1 SSHAT and CDR2 FNYEAQ (reference sequence). CDR3 length equals 13 residues. The CDR3 DNA sequence: TGTGCTAGCAGCTTAATACTGGAGGGTGAGCAGTTCTTC. Its translation: CASSLILEGEQFF.

Here the CDR3 DNA reads TGTGCCAGCAGTCCGGACAGGGTAGGAACAGATACGCAGTATTTT. Encoded protein: CASSPDRVGTDTQYF. The chain couples TRBV6-5 to TRBJ2-3; TRBD1 matches 8 bases. Germline CDR1 reads MNHEY; CDR2 reads SVGAGI. The CDR3 contains 15 residues. V was pared by 5 bases and J by 3 bases, with 7 bases of the junction left unmatched.

The chain has TRBV11-2 and TRBJ1-6; D is unresolved. The CDR3 is made up of 12 amino acids. Germline CDR1 is SGHAT and CDR2 is FQNNGV. Trimming removed 5 bases at V and 13 bases at J, with 12 bases between. This CDR3 reads CASSQSRFPLHF. Here the CDR3 DNA reads TGTGCCAGCAGCCAAAGCCGTTTTCCCCTCCACTTT.

V and J are TRBV20-1 and TRBJ2-1, with D possibly TRBD1 on 5 matching bases. The V and J ends lost 7 bases and 5 bases respectively, with 9 bases between them. The length of the CDR3 is 11 residues. Germline values: CDR1 DFQATT, CDR2 SNEGSKA (reference sequence). The chain's CDR3 is CSVWGNNEQFF. In DNA form, the CDR3 reads TGCAGTGTTTGGGGCAACAATGAGCAGTTCTTC.

This clone turned up a few times. The rearrangement links TRBV23-1 to TRBJ2-7, with TRBD1 matching over 11 bases. TRBV23-1 belongs to the ORF category, with a function that is uncertain. V shed 6 bases, J shed 3 bases, and the junction held 19 bases outside the gene matches. The CDR3 has 19 amino acids. The DNA for the CDR3 is TGCGCCAGCAGCCCCTTTTTATGGACAGGGGGCTGTGTCAGCTACGAGCAGTACTTC. Its protein is CASSPFLWTGGCVSYEQYF.

The gene calls are TRBV19 and TRBJ1-4, with D possibly matching TRBD1 (5 bases). V gave up 9 bases and J gave up 0 bases, with 14 bases separating them. The CDR3 contains 15 residues. Germline assignment: CDR1 LNHDA and CDR2 SQIVND (reference sequence). As DNA, the CDR3 is TGTGCCAGCAGACAGCGTCCCTCAACTAATGAAAAACTGTTTTTT. Its translation: CASRQRPSTNEKLFF.

J is TRBJ1-1 and V is TRBV4-2; no reliable D call. Trimming took 0 bases from V and 7 from J, leaving 9 bases between them. The CDR3 is made up of 13 amino acids. From germline, CDR1 is LGHNA and CDR2 YNFKEQ. The CDR3 DNA reads TGTGCCAGCAGCCAAGAGAGTCGAGATGAAGCTTTCTTT. This gives the protein CASSQESRDEAFF.

The chain uses TRBV7-2 and TRBJ2-2, with D maybe TRBD1 (6 bases). V gave up 5 bases and J gave up 0 bases, with 16 bases separating them. Germline CDR1 is SGHTA and CDR2 is FQGNSA. The CDR3 extends over 17 amino acids. CDR3 sequence: CASSRQDPGPNTGELFF. DNA for the CDR3: TGTGCCAGCAGCAGACAGGACCCCGGTCCGAACACCGGGGAGCTGTTTTTT.

The chain has TRBV5-4 and TRBJ2-5; 8 nucleotides line up with TRBD1. This CDR3 comprises 16 residues. Germline-derived CDR1 and CDR2 are SGHNT and YYREEE (reference sequence). The V gene end was trimmed by 4 bases and the J gene end by 2 bases; junction bases not matched to a gene: 10. CDR3 nucleotide sequence: TGTGCCAGCAGCCCCAAAGGCGGACAGGGACAAGAGACCCAGTACTTC. It codes for CASSPKGGQGQETQYF.

The chain couples TRBV29-1 to TRBJ2-5; 7 bases are shared with TRBD1. There are 13 residues in the CDR3. The ends lost 7 bases at V and 5 bases at J; junction bases unmatched: 10. Germline CDR1 reads SQVTM; CDR2 reads ANQGSEA. The CDR3 reads CSAAPGQFETQYF. Written as DNA, the CDR3 is TGCAGCGCCGCACCGGGACAGTTCGAGACCCAGTACTTC.

This chain uses TRBV7-9 with TRBJ1-1, with D perhaps TRBD1 (5 bases). This CDR3 has 13 amino acids. Germline values: CDR1 SEHNR, CDR2 FQNEAQ (reference sequence). V lost 1 base, J lost 10 bases, and 13 bases lay in between. CDR3 nucleotides: TGTGCCAGCAGCTTAGAAGGGCGGGGGGGAGCTTTCTTT. Translating gives CASSLEGRGGAFF.

The chain couples TRBV25-1 to TRBJ1-6; 9 bases match TRBD1. After removal of 4 bases from V and 10 bases from J, the junction contained 5 bases not matched to a gene. The CDR3 runs 14 residues. Germline V CDR1 and CDR2: MGHDK, SYGVNS. The CDR3, as DNA: TGTGCCAGCAGTGCCAGGACAGGGGACTCACCCCTCCACTTT. Its translation: CASSARTGDSPLHF. The complete variable domain, with remaining parts taken from reference TRBV25-1 and TRBJ1-6, reads EADIYQTPRYLVIGTGKKITLECSQTMGHDKMYWYQQDPGMELHLIHYSYGVNSTEKGDLSSESTVSRIRTEHFPLTLESARPSHTSQYLCASSARTGDSPLHFGNGTRLTVT.

The chain links TRBV5-4 to TRBJ2-2, with 9 bases aligning to TRBD2. Germline CDR1 SGHNT, CDR2 YYREEE (reference sequence). V dropped 0 bases and J dropped 4; count of bases not matched to a gene: 4. The CDR3 spans 16 residues. The chain's CDR3 is CASSLASGAATGELFF. DNA for the CDR3: TGTGCCAGCAGCTTGGCTAGCGGGGCCGCCACCGGGGAGCTGTTTTTT. Variable domain in full (rest from reference TRBV5-4 and TRBJ2-2): ETGVTQSPTHLIKTRGQQVTLRCSSQSGHNTVSWYQQALGQGPQFIFQYYREEENGRGNFPPRFSGLQFPNYSSELNVNALELDDSALYLCASSLASGAATGELFFGEGSRLTVL.

CDR3 region: CASSEARTGGFYFGSPLHF. DNA for the CDR3: TGTGCCAGCAGTGAAGCAAGGACAGGGGGCTTTTATTTCGGTTCACCCCTCCACTTT. The chain uses TRBV6-1 and TRBJ1-6; 11 bases fit TRBD1. Trimming at V came to 0 bases and at J to 9 bases, leaving 13 bases not matched to a gene. CDR3 length equals 19 residues. Germline values: CDR1 MNHNS, CDR2 SASEGT.

The chain is built from TRBV25-1 and TRBJ2-5, with 9 bases fitting TRBD2. The CDR3 consists of 16 residues. J was trimmed by 2 bases and V by 1 base; bases with no gene match: 5. Germline V gives CDR1 MGHDK, CDR2 SYGVNS. DNA of the CDR3: TGTGCCAGCAGTGAATCCCTAGCGGGGACTCAAGAGACCCAGTACTTC. Encoded protein: CASSESLAGTQETQYF.

J is TRBJ1-3 and V is TRBV9; a weak D match, TRBD1 (5 bases). Germline V gene lookup returns CDR1 SGDLS and CDR2 YYNGEE. V lost 2 bases, J lost 3 bases, and 9 bases lay in between. This CDR3 spans 14 amino acids. Here the CDR3 DNA reads TGTGCCAGCAGCGTGGGGGGGGATGGAAACACCATATATTTT. It yields the protein CASSVGGDGNTIYF.

This clone has just one count. The chain has TRBV11-2 and TRBJ1-2, with 8 bases matching TRBD1. Germline values: CDR1 SGHAT, CDR2 FQNNGV. The CDR3 has 14 amino acids. Unmatched junction bases numbered 7, after V lost 5 bases and J lost 5 bases. The CDR3: CASSPDRGSYGYTF. The CDR3 DNA is TGTGCCAGCAGCCCCGACAGGGGTTCATATGGCTACACCTTC.

The chain joins TRBV21-1 to TRBJ2-1; no check of the table's D call, TRBD2, against the DNA was made. TRBV21-1 is an annotated pseudogene. CDR3 length: 20 amino acids. As DNA, the CDR3 is TGTGCCAGCAGCAAAGCAGGGACTAGCGGGGGCCATACAGGATACAATGAGCAGTTCTTC. This sequence encodes CASSKAGTSGGHTGYNEQFF.